This T cell receptor (beta chain) was found in a study of blood T cell repertoires in COVID-19. Study details: Acute and convalescent COVID-19 samples came from the United States, Italy and Spain. Sources were T cells, B-cell-depleted T cells, or PBMCs; the material itself was cDNA or gDNA.

The CDR3 loop spans 17 amino acids. Trimming took 0 bases from V and 4 from J, leaving 16 bases between them. Germline CDR1 is SGHRS and CDR2 is YFSETQ. Methods used by the authors: Estimation of nucleated cell counts was performed using reference gene primer amplification. TCRdb's table, derived via immunoSEQ multiplex PCR, lists solely in-frame clones and lacks some. V, J and clone size were drawn from that table, and D and trimming were deduced from the DNA. The sample yields 200,000 to 300,000 clones, less than 90% seen once. Specimen: peripheral blood. This sequence originates from a man aged 25-40 years with active or convalescent COVID-19. This chain uses TRBV5-1 with TRBJ2-2; D is perhaps TRBD2 (6 bases). The CDR3 sequence is CASSLEIMRGGTGELFF. Here the CDR3 DNA reads TGCGCCAGCAGCTTGGAAATTATGCGGGGAGGCACCGGGGAGCTGTTTTTT.